The clone carrying this T cell receptor beta chain occurred a few times. The target antigen is unknown. It was 5'RACE with constant-segment primers that produced the TCR alpha and TCR beta cDNA libraries, which carried sample barcodes and UMIs. TCRdb re-called the 5' RACE reads with MiXCR, one entry per CDR3 protein. The profile covers fewer than 650,000 distinct CDR3 sequences, with approximately 15% appearing a single time and approximately 8.1% taken by the ten largest. The sample is drawn from a study of T-cell memory formation after mild COVID-19. Study-level information: TCR clusters were largely donor specific. Overall study results and limits: Day 15 to 85 contractors were CD4/CD8 balanced; later expanders leaned CD4+.

What was sequenced was PBMCs or a T cell subset sorted from them (not recorded which). The sequence was collected from an adult woman who had mild COVID-19 (a few samples of this study predate the infection). Cell type and time point are not known.

CDR3 loop: CASSPRTALEAFF. In DNA form, the CDR3 reads TGCGCCAGCAGCCCACGGACAGCCCTGGAAGCTTTCTTT. J is TRBJ1-1 and V is TRBV5-1; perhaps TRBD1 as D (6 bases). Germline V lookup: CDR1 SGHRS, CDR2 YFSETQ. Trimming took 4 bases from V and 8 from J, leaving 15 bases between them. The CDR3 has 13 residues.